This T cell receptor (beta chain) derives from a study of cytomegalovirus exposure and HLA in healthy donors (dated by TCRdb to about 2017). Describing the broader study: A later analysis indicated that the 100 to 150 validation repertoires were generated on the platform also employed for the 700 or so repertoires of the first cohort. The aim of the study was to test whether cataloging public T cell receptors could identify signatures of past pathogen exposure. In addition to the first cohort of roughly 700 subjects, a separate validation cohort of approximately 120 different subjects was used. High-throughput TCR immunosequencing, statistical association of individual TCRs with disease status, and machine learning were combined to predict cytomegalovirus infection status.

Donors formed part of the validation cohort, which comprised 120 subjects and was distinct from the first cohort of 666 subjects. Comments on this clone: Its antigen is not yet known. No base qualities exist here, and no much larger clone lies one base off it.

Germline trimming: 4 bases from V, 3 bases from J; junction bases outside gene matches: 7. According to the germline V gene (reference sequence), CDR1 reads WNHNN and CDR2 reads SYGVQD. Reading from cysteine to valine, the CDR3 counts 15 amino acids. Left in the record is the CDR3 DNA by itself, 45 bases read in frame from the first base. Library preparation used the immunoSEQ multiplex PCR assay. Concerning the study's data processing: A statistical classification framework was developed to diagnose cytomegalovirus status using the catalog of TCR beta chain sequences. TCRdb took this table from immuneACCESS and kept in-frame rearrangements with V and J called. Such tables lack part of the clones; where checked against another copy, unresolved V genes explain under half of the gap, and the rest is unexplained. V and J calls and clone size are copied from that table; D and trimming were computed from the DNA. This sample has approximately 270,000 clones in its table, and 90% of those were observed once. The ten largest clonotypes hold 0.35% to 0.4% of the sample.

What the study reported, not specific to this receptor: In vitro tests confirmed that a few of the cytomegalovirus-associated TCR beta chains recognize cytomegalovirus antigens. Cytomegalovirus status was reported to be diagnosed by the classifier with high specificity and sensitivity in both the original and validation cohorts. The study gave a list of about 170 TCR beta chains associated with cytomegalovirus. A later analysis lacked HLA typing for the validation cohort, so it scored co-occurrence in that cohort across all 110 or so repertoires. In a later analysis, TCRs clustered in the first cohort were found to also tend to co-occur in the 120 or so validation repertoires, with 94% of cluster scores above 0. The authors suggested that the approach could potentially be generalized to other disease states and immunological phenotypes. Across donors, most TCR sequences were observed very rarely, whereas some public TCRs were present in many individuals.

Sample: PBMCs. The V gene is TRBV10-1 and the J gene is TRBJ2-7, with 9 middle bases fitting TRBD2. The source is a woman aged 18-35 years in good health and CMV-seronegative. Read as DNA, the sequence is TGCGCCAGCAGTGGACCACTTAGCGGGAGCTACGAGCAGTACGTC. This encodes CASSGPLSGSYEQYV.